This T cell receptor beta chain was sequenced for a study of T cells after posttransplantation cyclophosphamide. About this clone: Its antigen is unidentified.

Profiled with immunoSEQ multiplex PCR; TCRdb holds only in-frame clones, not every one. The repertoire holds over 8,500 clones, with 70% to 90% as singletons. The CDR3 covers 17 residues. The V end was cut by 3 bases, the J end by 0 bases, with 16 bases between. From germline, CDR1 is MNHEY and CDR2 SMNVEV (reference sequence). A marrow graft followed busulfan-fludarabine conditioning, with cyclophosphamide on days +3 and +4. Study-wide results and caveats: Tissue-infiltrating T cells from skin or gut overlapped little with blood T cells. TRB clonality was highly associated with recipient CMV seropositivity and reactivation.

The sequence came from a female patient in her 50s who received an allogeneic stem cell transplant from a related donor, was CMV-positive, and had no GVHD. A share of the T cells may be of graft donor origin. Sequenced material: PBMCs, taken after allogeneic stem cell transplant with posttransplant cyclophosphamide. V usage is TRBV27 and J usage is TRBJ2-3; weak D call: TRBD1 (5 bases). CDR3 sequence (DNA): TGTGCCAGCAGTTTCAGGGCCCCCCCGGTTAGCACAGATACGCAGTATTTT. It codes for CASSFRAPPVSTDTQYF.